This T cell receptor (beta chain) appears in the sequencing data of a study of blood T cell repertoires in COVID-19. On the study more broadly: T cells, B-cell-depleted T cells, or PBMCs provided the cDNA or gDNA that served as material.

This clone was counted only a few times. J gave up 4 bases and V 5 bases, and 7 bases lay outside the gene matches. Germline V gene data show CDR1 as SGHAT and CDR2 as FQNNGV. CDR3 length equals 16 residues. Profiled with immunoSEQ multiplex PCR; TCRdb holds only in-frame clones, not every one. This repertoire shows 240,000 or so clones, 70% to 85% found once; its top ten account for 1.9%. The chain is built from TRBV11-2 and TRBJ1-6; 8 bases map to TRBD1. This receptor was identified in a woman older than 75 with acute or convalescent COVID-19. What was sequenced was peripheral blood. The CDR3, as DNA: TGTGCCAGCAGCCCGTCCCGGACAGGGTATAATTCACCCCTCCACTTT. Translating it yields CASSPSRTGYNSPLHF.